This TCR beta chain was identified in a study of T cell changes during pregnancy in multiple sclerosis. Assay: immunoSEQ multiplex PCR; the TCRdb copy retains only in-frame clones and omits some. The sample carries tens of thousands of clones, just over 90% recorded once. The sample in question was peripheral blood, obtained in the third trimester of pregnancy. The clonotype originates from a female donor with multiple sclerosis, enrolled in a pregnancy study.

CDR3 nucleotide sequence: TGTGCCAGTACCCCAAGGGGAAGTCAGCCCCAGCATTTT. It is translated as CASTPRGSQPQHF. The J gene is TRBJ1-5, the V gene TRBV19, with D perhaps TRBD1 (5 bases). The V gene's germline CDR1 is LNHDA and CDR2 SQIVND (reference sequence). V lost 7 bases, J lost 6 bases, and 13 bases lay in between. The CDR3 runs 13 residues.